This T cell receptor beta chain was captured by sequencing in a study of persistence of HIV-infected CD4 T cells. Germline V lookup: CDR1 SGHKS, CDR2 YYEKEE (reference sequence). After removal of 4 bases from V and 6 bases from J, the junction contained 12 bases not matched to a gene. This CDR3 contains 16 residues. The libraries were made with immunoSEQ version 4 in survey mode. TCRdb keeps only in-frame clones here, not all; method: immunoSEQ multiplex PCR. Here the sample spans about 40,000 clones, about 85% being singletons. Stimulation used about 9.2 ug/mL lysate from CMV-infected fibroblasts. CD40L-negative CD69-negative CD45RO-high memory CD4+ T cells were sorted as populations depleted of antigen-responding cells. Points on this clone: The antigen remains unidentified.

The chain couples TRBV5-5 to TRBJ1-5; 8 nucleotides align to TRBD1. The source was CD4+ T cells sorted from PBMCs after approximately 19-hour stimulation, collected from a patient who received antiretroviral therapy. The source is an adult man with HIV who was CMV-seropositive. This CDR3 reads CASSSNRQGQGQPQHF. The CDR3 DNA reads TGTGCCAGCAGCAGTAATAGACAGGGGCAGGGTCAGCCCCAGCATTTT.